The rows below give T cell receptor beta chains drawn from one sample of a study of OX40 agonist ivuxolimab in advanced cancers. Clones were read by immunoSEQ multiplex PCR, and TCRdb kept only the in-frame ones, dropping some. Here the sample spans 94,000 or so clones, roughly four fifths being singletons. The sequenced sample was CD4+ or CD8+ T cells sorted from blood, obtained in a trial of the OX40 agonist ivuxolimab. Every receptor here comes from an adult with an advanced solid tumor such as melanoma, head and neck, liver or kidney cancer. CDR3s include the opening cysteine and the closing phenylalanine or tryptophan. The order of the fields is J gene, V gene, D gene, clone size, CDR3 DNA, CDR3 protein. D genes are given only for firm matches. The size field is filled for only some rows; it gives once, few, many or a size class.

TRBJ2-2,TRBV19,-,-,TGTGCCAGTAGTATAGCTCAAAACACCGGGGAGCTGTTTTTT,CASSIAQNTGELFF
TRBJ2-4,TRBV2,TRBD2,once,TGTGCCAGCAGTGAAGCGCCGGGGGGGGCCAAAAACATTCAGTACTTC,CASSEAPGGAKNIQYF
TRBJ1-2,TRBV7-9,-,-,TGTGCCAGCAGCAATAGAAAGGAGCTCTATGGCTACACCTTC,CASSNRKELYGYTF
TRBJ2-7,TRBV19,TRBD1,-,TGTGCCAGTAGGACCCAAGGACAGGTCTACGAGCAGTACTTC,CASRTQGQVYEQYF
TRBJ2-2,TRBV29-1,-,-,TGCAGCGTTGAGAGCAACAGGGAACTAGGGGAGCTGTTTTTT,CSVESNRELGELFF
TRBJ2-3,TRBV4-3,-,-,TGCGCCAGCAGGGAAGGGAAAGGGGTGGGCGATACGCAGTATTTT,CASREGKGVGDTQYF
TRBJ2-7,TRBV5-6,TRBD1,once,TGTGCCAGCAGCGATGGGGCAGGGGGCTACGAGCAGTACTTC,CASSDGAGGYEQYF
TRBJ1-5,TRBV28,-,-,TGTGCCAGCTCTCTGTATAGCAATCAGCCCCAGCATTTT,CASSLYSNQPQHF
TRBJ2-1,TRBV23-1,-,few,TGCGCCAGCAGTAACAGTTTTCAAAGGGATGAGCAGTTCTTC,CASSNSFQRDEQFF
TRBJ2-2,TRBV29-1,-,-,TGCAGCGTCAGCGGAGTCGCCGCCGGGGAGCTGTTTTTT,CSVSGVAAGELFF
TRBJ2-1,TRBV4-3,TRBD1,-,TGCGCCAGCAGCCAAGCCGGGACAGGGGGCCTTGAGCAGTTCTTC,CASSQAGTGGLEQFF
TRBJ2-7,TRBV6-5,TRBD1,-,TGTGCCAGCAGCAACCGACAGGGACATACCTACGAGCAGTACTTC,CASSNRQGHTYEQYF
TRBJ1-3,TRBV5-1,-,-,TGCGCCAGCAGCAGGGAACAGGGAAGTGGAAACACCATATATTTT,CASSREQGSGNTIYF
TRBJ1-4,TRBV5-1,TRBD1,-,TGCGCCAGCAGCCGGGACAGGGTAGAGGAAAAACTGTTTTTT,CASSRDRVEEKLFF
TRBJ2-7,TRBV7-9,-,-,TGTGCCAGCAGCTCCATACAGGGTACCTACGAGCAGTACTTC,CASSSIQGTYEQYF
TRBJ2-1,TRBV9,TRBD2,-,TGTGCCAGCAGCGTAGCGGGACTAGGAAATGAGCAGTTCTTC,CASSVAGLGNEQFF
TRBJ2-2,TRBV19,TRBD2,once,TGTGCCAGTAGTATACTAGCGGACCTATCCCGGTCCGGGGAGCTGTTTTTT,CASSILADLSRSGELFF
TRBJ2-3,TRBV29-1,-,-,TGCAGCGTTGGAGACTACACAGATACGCAGTATTTT,CSVGDYTDTQYF
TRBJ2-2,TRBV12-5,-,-,TGTGCTAGTGGTTTGCGGGCATCAGGCCTTAGCACCGGGGAGCTGTTTTTT,CASGLRASGLSTGELFF
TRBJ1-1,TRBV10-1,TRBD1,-,TGCGCCACTGAGACAGGGGGTCGAGCTTTCTTT,CATETGGRAFF
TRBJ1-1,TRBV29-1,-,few,TGCAGCGCCCTAGAGGGGATTACTTTCTTT,CSALEGITFF
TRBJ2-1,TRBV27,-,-,TGTGCCAGCGGCACCACGGGCTCCTACAATGAGCAGTTCTTC,CASGTTGSYNEQFF
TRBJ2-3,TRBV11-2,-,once,TGTGCCAGCAGCTTGGGCAGGGCAACAGATACGCAGTATTTT,CASSLGRATDTQYF
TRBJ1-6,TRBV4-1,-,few,TGCGCCAGCAGCCAAGATGCCGGGACACATAATTCACCCCTCCACTTT,CASSQDAGTHNSPLHF
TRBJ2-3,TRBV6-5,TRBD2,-,TGTGCCAGCAGTCCTACCTGGACTAGCGTCCCTTTTAATTTT,CASSPTWTSVPFNF
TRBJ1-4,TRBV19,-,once,TGTGCCAGTAGTCAAGACCGACAGGCAGGCATTTTCCCAGTAACTAATGAAAAACTGTTTTTT,CASSQDRQAGIFPVTNEKLFF
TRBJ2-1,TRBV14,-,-,TGTGCCAGCAGCCAAGCTTCCAGGAATGAGCAGTTCTTC,CASSQASRNEQFF
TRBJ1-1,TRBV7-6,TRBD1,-,TGTGCCAGCAGCCTATCCGGGGGACAGGTTTATACTTCTATGAACACTGAAGCTTTCTTT,CASSLSGGQVYTSMNTEAFF
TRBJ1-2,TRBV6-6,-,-,TGTGCCAGCTGGGCCGGGACATCTTTTGGCTACACCTTC,CASWAGTSFGYTF
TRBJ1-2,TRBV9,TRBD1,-,TGTGCCAGCAGCTCGGGGCGGGGACAGGAGCCCTATGGCTACACCTTC,CASSSGRGQEPYGYTF
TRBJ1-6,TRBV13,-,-,TGTGCCAGCGCCTTCGAGGGACCGTATAATTCACCCCTCCACTTT,CASAFEGPYNSPLHF
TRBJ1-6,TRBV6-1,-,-,TGTGCCAGCACCCCGGAAAGGGGTGATGGTTCACCCCTCCACTTT,CASTPERGDGSPLHF
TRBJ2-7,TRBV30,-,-,TGTGCCTGGAGCCCCCCAGTTCGTTACGAGCAGTACTTC,CAWSPPVRYEQYF
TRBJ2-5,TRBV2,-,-,TGTGCCAGCAGTGTAAAGGGAGAGGCCCAGTACTTC,CASSVKGEAQYF
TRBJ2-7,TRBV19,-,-,TGTGCCAGTAGTATAGGTCGGGGGAGCTCCTACGAGCAGTACTTC,CASSIGRGSSYEQYF
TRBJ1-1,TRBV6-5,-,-,TGTGCCAGCAGTACCCGCTGGGGGGAGAACACTGAAGCTTTCTTT,CASSTRWGENTEAFF